The entry below gives a single T cell receptor beta chain sequence along with its context. Sequencing was performed with immunoSEQ multiplex PCR; in TCRdb, only in-frame clones are kept and a portion is missing. The sample records a few hundred thousand clones, under 90% being singletons. Those enrolled in Seattle joined during active infection and were followed longitudinally afterward. The germline V and J ends were trimmed by 6 bases and 4 bases, with 13 bases remaining between them. CDR3 size: 14 residues. Germline loops: CDR1 MNHEY, CDR2 SVGAGI. This sample is part of a study of blood T cell repertoires in COVID-19.

This chain uses TRBV6-5 with TRBJ2-1; weak D call: TRBD2 (6 bases). The receptor was isolated from a woman aged 25 to 45 with COVID-19, enrolled during active disease. Specimen: peripheral blood. In nucleotides, the CDR3 is TGTGCCAGCAGGCGGGACTCCGATTACAATGAGCAGTTCTTC. This translates into CASRRDSDYNEQFF.